This record covers a single TCR beta chain. The PCR employed 60 Vbeta primers together with 13 Jbeta primers. The repertoire was sequenced with immunoSEQ multiplex PCR; TCRdb's copy has only in-frame clones and lacks some. Among 100,000 to 150,000 clones, almost 85% were seen once, and the ten largest hold 1.4% to 1.5%. This record belongs to a study of cytomegalovirus exposure and HLA in healthy donors. Per the germline V gene, CDR1 is MGHRA and CDR2 is YSYEKL. This CDR3 is 18 amino acids long. V lost 0 bases to trimming and J lost 2 bases; unmatched junction nucleotides: 8. This TCR derives from a woman aged 18-35 years in good health and CMV-seronegative. The sample taken for sequencing was PBMCs. V is TRBV4-1 and J is TRBJ1-4, with 8 bases fitting TRBD1. The CDR3 DNA is TGCGCCAGCAGCCAAGAGTTCAGGGGGCGCGCCACTAATGAAAAACTGTTTTTT. Translation: CASSQEFRGRATNEKLFF.